The 10 T cell receptor beta chains listed next were all sequenced from one sample in a study of T cells in Graves' hyperthyroidism and ophthalmopathy. Amplified TCR beta CDR3 regions came from RNA transcripts. A set of HTBI primers served as the primers for a first-round RT-PCR of the TCR CDR3. TCRdb fed the multiplex PCR reads into MiXCR, producing one record per CDR3 protein. The table shows around 440,000 distinct CDR3 sequences, with 15% to 18% occurring only once. Sequenced sample: blood. Receptors originate from a woman in her late teens or twenties with Graves' hyperthyroidism.

The chain recombines TRBV6-1 with TRBJ2-7; D might be TRBD1 (6 bases). Between the trimmed V and J ends, which lost 4 bases and 3 bases, there was a span of 19 bases. From germline, CDR1 is MNHNS and CDR2 SASEGT. The CDR3 is made up of 16 amino acids. CDR3: CASSGKQGLFIYEQYF. The CDR3 DNA follows: TGTGCCAGCAGTGGGAAACAGGGTTTGTTTATCTACGAGCAGTACTTC.

Comment on this clonotype: Just one base apart from a much larger clone, this may be a read error. The rearrangement uses TRBV18 and TRBJ2-5, with 7 bases fitting TRBD1. The germline V gene encodes CDR1 KGHSH and CDR2 LQKENI. V gave up 4 bases and J gave up 3 bases; unmatched junction bases: 5. The CDR3 has 14 residues. This chain's CDR3 is CASSLGDREETQYF. The CDR3 DNA reads TGTGCCAGCTCACTAGGAGACAGGGAAGAGACCCAGTACTTC.

This clonotype has just a few counts. The CDR3: CAWSRDVWGEQYF. The CDR3 DNA follows: TGTGCCTGGAGTCGGGACGTCTGGGGCGAGCAGTACTTC. The chain links TRBV30 to TRBJ2-7; perhaps D is TRBD1 or TRBD2 (5 bases each). V lost 2 bases to trimming and J lost 6 bases, with 14 bases between them. CDR3 length: 13 residues. Germline assignment: CDR1 GTSNPN and CDR2 SVGIG (reference sequence).

This clonotype was recorded many times. The rearrangement links TRBV30 to TRBJ2-5; D call uncertain. Trimming cost V 2 bases and J 0 bases, with 4 bases left between them. CDR1 is GTSNPN and CDR2 is SVGIG in the germline V gene (reference sequence). There are 12 residues in the CDR3. The CDR3: CAWSRDQETQYF. CDR3 in DNA: TGTGCCTGGAGTAGAGACCAAGAGACCCAGTACTTC.

This clonotype was seen ten or more times. The chain joins TRBV18 to TRBJ2-1; D is unresolved. V was cut by 0 bases and J by 9 bases, with 9 bases left in between. The length of the CDR3 is 13 residues. CDR1 is KGHSH, CDR2 LQKENI, per germline. CDR3 sequence reads: CASSPPTRSEQFF. CDR3 nucleotides: TGTGCCAGCTCACCACCGACGAGGAGTGAGCAGTTCTTC.

Only a few counts were recorded for this clonotype. This chain joins TRBV27 and TRBJ1-2; TRBD1 aligns across 9 bases. Trimming took 5 bases from V and 8 from J; bases not matched to a gene: 9. Germline CDR1 and CDR2: MNHEY and SMNVEV (reference sequence). The CDR3 is made up of 14 amino acids. CDR3 in amino acids: CASSQNRGRRGYTF. CDR3 nucleotide sequence: TGTGCCAGCAGTCAGAACAGGGGGCGCAGAGGCTACACCTTC.

This clonotype was seen a handful of times. The chain combines TRBV11-3 with TRBJ2-3, with D tentatively TRBD2 (5 bases). The CDR3 length is 15 residues. V shed 5 bases and J shed 2 bases, with 14 bases lying between them. The germline CDR1 and CDR2 sequences are SGHNT and YENEEA. In DNA form, the CDR3 reads TGTGCCAGCAGCCCGAGGGTAGGCGACACAGATACGCAGTATTTT. This gives the protein CASSPRVGDTDTQYF.

This clonotype has at least ten counts. This chain joins TRBV7-8 and TRBJ2-7; D possibly corresponds to TRBD1 (5 bases). This CDR3 region has 16 residues. V was pared by 1 base and J by 0 bases, with 13 bases between. CDR1 and CDR2 (germline): SGHVS, FQNEAQ. CDR3 coding DNA: TGTGCCAGCAGCTTAGAATACAGGCCCGTCTCCTACGAGCAGTACTTC. Its translation: CASSLEYRPVSYEQYF.

The chain employs TRBV9 and TRBJ1-2, with D possibly TRBD1 on 6 matching bases. V lost 3 bases, J lost 4 bases, and 16 bases lay in between. CDR3 length: 15 residues. Per germline, CDR1 SGDLS and CDR2 YYNGEE. The CDR3 loop is CASSEGTFLSYGYTF. The CDR3 coding sequence is TGTGCCAGCAGCGAGGGGACATTCCTGAGCTATGGCTACACCTTC.

This clonotype was observed at least ten times. J is TRBJ2-7 and V is TRBV28, with 12 bases aligning to TRBD2. The CDR3 runs 14 residues. Germline V gene lookup returns CDR1 MDHEN and CDR2 SYDVKM. V shed 3 bases and J 4 bases; nucleotides not matched to a gene: 1. CDR3 sequence: CASSLGTSGYEQYF. The CDR3, as DNA: TGTGCCAGCAGTTTGGGGACTAGCGGGTACGAGCAGTACTTC. Using reference TRBV28 and TRBJ2-7 for the parts outside the CDR3, the full variable domain is DVKVTQSSRYLVKRTGEKVFLECVQDMDHENMFWYRQDPGLGLRLIYFSYDVKMKEKGDIPEGYSVSREKKERFSLILESASTNQTSMYLCASSLGTSGYEQYFGPGTRLTVT.